The T cell receptor beta chain under discussion was sequenced for a study of blood T cell repertoires in COVID-19. Study as a whole: Whether acute or convalescent, the COVID-19 samples came from the United States, Italy and Spain. T cells, B-cell-depleted T cells, or PBMCs provided the cDNA or gDNA that served as material.

Produced via immunoSEQ multiplex PCR; TCRdb's table is partial and in-frame only. The sample carries hundreds of thousands of clones, roughly 87% recorded once. This receptor was taken from a woman in her forties or fifties who had recovered from COVID-19. The sequencing input was peripheral blood.

The CDR3 DNA follows: TGTGCCAGCAGCACCAGGGTTGGGGCAAACATTCAGTACTTC. Encoded protein: CASSTRVGANIQYF. The V call is TRBV7-9, the J call TRBJ2-4; perhaps TRBD1 as D (5 bases). Germline lookup yields CDR1 SEHNR and CDR2 FQNEAQ (reference sequence). This CDR3 region has 14 residues. V was clipped by 5 bases and J by 6 bases, with 14 bases between them.